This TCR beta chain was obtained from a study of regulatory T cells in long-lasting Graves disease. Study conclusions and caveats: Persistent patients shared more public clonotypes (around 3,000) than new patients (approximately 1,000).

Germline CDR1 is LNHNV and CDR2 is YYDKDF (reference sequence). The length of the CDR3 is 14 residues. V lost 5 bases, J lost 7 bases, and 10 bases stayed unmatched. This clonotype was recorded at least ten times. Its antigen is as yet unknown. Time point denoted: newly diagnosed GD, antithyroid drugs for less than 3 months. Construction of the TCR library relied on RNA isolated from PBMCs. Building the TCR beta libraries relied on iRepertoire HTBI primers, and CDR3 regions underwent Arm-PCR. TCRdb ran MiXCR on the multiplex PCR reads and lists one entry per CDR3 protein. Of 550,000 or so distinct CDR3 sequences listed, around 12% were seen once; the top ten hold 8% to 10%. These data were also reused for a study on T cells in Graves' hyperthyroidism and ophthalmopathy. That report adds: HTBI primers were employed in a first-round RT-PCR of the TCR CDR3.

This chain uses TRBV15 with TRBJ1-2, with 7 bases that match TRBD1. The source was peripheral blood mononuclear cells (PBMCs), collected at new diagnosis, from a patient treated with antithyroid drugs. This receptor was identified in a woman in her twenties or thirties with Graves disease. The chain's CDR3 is CATSDARQGRGYTF. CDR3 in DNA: TGTGCCACCAGCGACGCTCGACAGGGACGTGGCTACACCTTC. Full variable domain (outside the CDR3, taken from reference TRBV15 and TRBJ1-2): DAMVIQNPRYQVTQFGKPVTLSCSQTLNHNVMYWYQQKSSQAPKLLFHYYDKDFNNEADTPDNFQSRRPNTSFCFLDIRSPGLGDTAMYLCATSDARQGRGYTFGSGTRLTVV.